This T cell receptor beta chain comes out of a study of naive and memory T cell subsets. V lost 3 bases to trimming and J lost 9 bases, with 14 bases between them. This CDR3 region has 12 residues. Germline-derived CDR1 and CDR2 are SQVTM and ANQGSEA. Findings and caveats of the study: TCR abundance followed a power law differing between naive and memory subsets. In CD4 and CD8 cells, diversity dropped from naive through EMRA. Possibly reflecting memory cells re-expressing CD45RA, a few larger clonotypes occurred in naive repertoires, especially CD8.

This clonotype was detected ten times or more. Its specificity is unknown. Two oligonucleotides, mixed equimolar, formed the beta constant-region primer covering TRBC1 and TRBC2. Nested alpha and beta constant-region primers with the SP2 primer drove four PCR rounds on ligated cDNA. TCRdb used MiXCR to reprocess the UMI-ligation and nested PCR reads, holding one entry per CDR3 protein. In the table there are roughly 150,000 distinct CDR3 sequences, 20% to 25% of which are singletons. Sequencing input: naive CD4+ T cells from blood. The sequence was obtained from a human donor in good health. The chain links TRBV29-1 to TRBJ2-5; no firm D call. CDR3 nucleotides: TGCAGCGTTGACTACAGCCCTGGGGCCCAGTACTTC. Encoded protein: CSVDYSPGAQYF.